The clone carrying this T cell receptor (beta chain) was detected only once. Its antigen is still unknown. The entry originates in a study of shared clonotypes between healthy human individuals. Overall study results and limits: The study found lower generation probabilities in non-shared clonotypes than in those shared by all four donors. Estimated clonotype richness was generally higher in naive than memory subsets. Though the depth was large, rarefaction showed that sorted-subset sequencing was incomplete.

The authors divided CD4+ cells into CD45RA+ naive and CD45RA-negative memory subsets. Produced via immunoSEQ multiplex PCR; TCRdb's table is partial and in-frame only. Among 2 million to 2.5 million clones listed, 93% were seen once. Material: naive CD4+ T cells from PBMCs. Subset meaning: CD45RA+ positively selected. This TCR derives from a man aged 18 to 30 in good health. Some clones in this sample may be carry-over from other donors' samples.

The CDR3 is CASSFSFDTIYF. DNA for the CDR3: TGTGCCAGCAGTTTCTCGTTTGACACCATATATTTT. The gene calls are TRBV28 and TRBJ1-3; D gene ambiguous. Germline loops: CDR1 MDHEN, CDR2 SYDVKM. V dropped 3 bases and J dropped 8 bases, with 8 bases sitting between them. The CDR3 is 12 amino acids.